The 23 T cell receptor beta chains below were found in one sample sequenced in a study of spatial heterogeneity in lung cancer. MiXCR, applied by TCRdb to the 5' RACE reads, yields one record per CDR3 protein. The sample carries about 53,000 distinct CDR3 sequences, approximately 7% recorded once. Time point indicated: sample taken at primary tumor resection. Sequencing covered unsorted whole RNA taken from tumor, nontumor lung or frozen PBMC. The specimen was PBMCs, collected at surgery. These receptors were taken from a female donor with early-stage non-small cell lung cancer.

The table lists this clonotype with many counts. This chain joins TRBV28 and TRBJ1-4; no clear D gene. Per germline, CDR1 MDHEN and CDR2 SYDVKM. Trimming took off 5 bases at V and 6 bases at J, with 13 bases between the two ends. The CDR3 covers 14 residues. The CDR3 sequence is CASSPPGPYEKLFF. The CDR3 bases are TGTGCCAGCAGTCCGCCTGGCCCATATGAAAAACTGTTTTTT.

In its sample, this clonotype was seen a few times. This rearrangement joins TRBV18 to TRBJ2-7; possibly TRBD2 for D (5 bases). The CDR3 consists of 15 residues. The V gene lost 3 bases and the J gene lost 5 bases, with 17 bases spanning the gap. Germline CDR1 and CDR2: KGHSH and LQKENI. The CDR3 nucleotides read TGTGCCAGCTCACCTATCGGGATCGAGGTCCACGAGCAGTACTTC. Its translation: CASSPIGIEVHEQYF.

This clonotype has a count of ten or more. Here the CDR3 DNA reads TGTGCCAGCAGGGGCGGCATCGGGGGGACTAGCAATCAGCCCCAGCATTTT. It encodes CASRGGIGGTSNQPQHF. The chain couples TRBV6-1 to TRBJ1-5, with D perhaps TRBD1 (5 bases). This CDR3 is 17 amino acids long. Trimming stripped 6 bases from V and 0 bases from J, with 18 bases between. Germline CDR1 MNHNS, CDR2 SASEGT.

This clonotype was counted many times. This sequence joins TRBV3-1 and TRBJ2-7; D is undetermined. This CDR3 has 12 residues. The V and J ends lost 0 bases and 2 bases respectively, with 2 bases between them. Per germline, CDR1 LGHDT and CDR2 YNNKEL (reference sequence). In nucleotides, the CDR3 is TGTGCCAGCAGCCAAGACACCTACGAGCAGTACTTC. It encodes CASSQDTYEQYF.

This clonotype was observed many times. The J gene is TRBJ2-7, the V gene TRBV4-2; 11 bases agree with TRBD2. Losses at the gene ends were 3 bases for V and 3 bases for J; bases not matched to a gene: 4. Per germline, CDR1 LGHNA and CDR2 YNFKEQ. The CDR3 sequence is 15 residues long. The CDR3 region has the DNA TGTGCCAGCAGCCAGTCTAGCGGGGGGAACTACGAGCAGTACTTC. Translating gives CASSQSSGGNYEQYF.

This clonotype was found many times. CDR3 in amino acids: CASSHGTRSRHEQYF. The CDR3 nucleotides are TGTGCCAGCAGCCACGGTACGCGAAGCCGTCACGAGCAGTACTTC. The V gene is TRBV28, the J gene TRBJ2-7, with D uncertain. Germline loops: CDR1 MDHEN, CDR2 SYDVKM. V dropped 6 bases and J dropped 5 bases, with 20 bases sitting between them. This CDR3 is built from 15 residues.

This clonotype showed up just a few times. The rearrangement links TRBV2 to TRBJ2-7; 9 bases are a match to TRBD1. V was pared by 6 bases and J by 5 bases, with 14 bases of the junction left unmatched. Germline assignment: CDR1 SNHLY and CDR2 FYNNEI. There are 16 residues in the CDR3. The CDR3 sequence is CASRIRDRDRADEQYF. In DNA, the CDR3 is TGTGCCAGCAGAATCCGAGACCGGGACAGGGCGGACGAGCAGTACTTC.

The chain recombines TRBV7-2 with TRBJ1-1; 8 bases agree with TRBD1. Germline CDR1 and CDR2: SGHTA and FQGNSA. CDR3 length: 15 residues. J gave up 1 base and V 4 bases, and 5 bases lay outside the gene matches. The DNA for the CDR3 is TGTGCCAGCAGCTCCCAGACAGGGGCGAACACTGAAGCTTTCTTT. Protein: CASSSQTGANTEAFF.

This clonotype was seen at least ten times. The J gene is TRBJ2-5, the V gene TRBV10-1, with D maybe TRBD2 (6 bases). V lost 8 bases, J lost 2 bases, and 18 bases lay in between. From germline, CDR1 is WNHNN and CDR2 SYGVQD (reference sequence). CDR3 length: 15 residues. The DNA of the CDR3 is TGCGCCAGCGCCGCGACCCTGGGGACTCAAGAGACCCAGTACTTC. Amino acids: CASAATLGTQETQYF.

This clonotype was recorded many times. The chain recombines TRBV29-1 with TRBJ2-7; no definite D call. Germline V gene lookup returns CDR1 SQVTM and CDR2 ANQGSEA. Trimming pared 4 bases from V and 0 bases from J, leaving 10 bases between. There are 13 residues in the CDR3. CDR3 nucleotides: TGCAGCGTTGGAAACGGCCTCTCCTACGAGCAGTACTTC. Translated: CSVGNGLSYEQYF.

The V gene is TRBV10-3, the J gene TRBJ1-2; D remains ambiguous. The CDR3 has 14 residues. V lost 3 bases and J 1 base, leaving 9 bases between the germline ends. In germline, CDR1 is ENHRY, CDR2 SYGVKD. CDR3 in DNA: TGTGCCATCAGTGACTCCAGCCGTAACTATGGCTACACCTTC. Translation gives CAISDSSRNYGYTF.

This clonotype has a count of ten or more. The V gene is TRBV6-1, the J gene TRBJ1-1; D may be TRBD1 (6 bases). CDR3 length: 14 amino acids. The V gene's germline CDR1 is MNHNS and CDR2 SASEGT. V was trimmed by 10 bases and J by 1 base, leaving 16 bases between them. The DNA of the CDR3 is TGTGCCAACCGGAGGTGGGGGGCGAACACTGAAGCTTTCTTT. This gives the protein CANRRWGANTEAFF.

The V call is TRBV12-3 or TRBV12-4, the J call TRBJ2-4; 8 bases match TRBD1. The CDR3 extends over 11 amino acids. J lost 9 bases, V lost 6 bases, and 1 base had no gene match. CDR3 nucleotide sequence: TGTGCCAGCAGCACAGGGGGCATTCAGTACTTC. Protein: CASSTGGIQYF.

The table lists this clonotype with many counts. The V call is TRBV20-1, the J call TRBJ1-3; TRBD1 aligns across 7 bases. The CDR3 extends over 16 amino acids. V dropped 3 bases and J dropped 0; count of bases not matched to a gene: 8. Germline values: CDR1 DFQATT, CDR2 SNEGSKA (reference sequence). The CDR3 sequence is CSARTGTSSSGNTIYF. CDR3 sequence (DNA): TGCAGTGCTAGGACAGGGACGAGTTCCTCTGGAAACACCATATATTTT.

V is TRBV7-2 and J is TRBJ2-3, with D uncertain. Germline CDR1 and CDR2: SGHTA and FQGNSA. V was shortened by 2 bases and J by 2 bases, with 8 bases between the two germline ends. The CDR3 is made up of 14 amino acids. CDR3 sequence (DNA): TGTGCCAGCAGCTTAATCCAGGCCACAGATACGCAGTATTTT. Amino acids: CASSLIQATDTQYF.

This clonotype has only a few counts. The V gene is TRBV21-1, the J gene TRBJ2-5; whether TRBD1, the table's D call, matches the DNA was not checked. TRBV21-1 is tagged as a pseudogene. The CDR3 runs to 14 residues. CDR3 loop: CASSKYPGQETQYF. The CDR3 DNA reads as TGTGCCAGCAGCAAATACCCGGGGCAAGAGACCCAGTACTTC.

The chain joins TRBV20-1 to TRBJ2-3; a possible D gene is TRBD1 (6 bases). This CDR3 has 14 amino acids. CDR1 DFQATT and CDR2 SNEGSKA come from the germline V gene (reference sequence). Trimming cost V 3 bases and J 2 bases, with 12 bases left between them. The CDR3 coding sequence is TGCAGTGCTAGCCGGGACACTAACACAGATACGCAGTATTTT. Translating it yields CSASRDTNTDTQYF.

This clonotype was counted at least ten times. The gene calls are TRBV4-2 and TRBJ2-5; the D gene is possibly TRBD1 (6 bases). The V gene lost 0 bases and the J gene lost 5 bases, with 7 bases spanning the gap. Looked up from germline, CDR1 is LGHNA and CDR2 is YNFKEQ. The CDR3 extends over 13 amino acids. The CDR3 coding sequence is TGTGCCAGCAGCCAAGATGGGGGCGAGACCCAGTACTTC. This codes for CASSQDGGETQYF.

This clonotype was counted between two and nine times. Here the CDR3 reads CASSTDSANYGYTF. The DNA for the CDR3 is TGCGCCAGCAGCACGGACAGCGCTAACTATGGCTACACCTTC. The chain uses TRBV5-1 and TRBJ1-2, with D perhaps TRBD1 (6 bases). Looked up from germline, CDR1 is SGHRS and CDR2 is YFSETQ. This CDR3 is built from 14 residues. Trimming removed 4 bases from V and 0 bases from J, with 10 bases in between.

In its sample, this clonotype was seen many times. The V gene is TRBV20-1, the J gene TRBJ2-7; 8 nucleotides agree with TRBD1. The junction had 10 bases not matched to a gene; V was cut back by 3 bases and J by 3 bases. This CDR3 region has 15 residues. CDR1 and CDR2 (germline): DFQATT, SNEGSKA (reference sequence). Here the CDR3 reads CSASLGPGGRYEQYF. For the CDR3, the DNA is TGCAGTGCTAGCCTAGGGCCAGGGGGCCGCTACGAGCAGTACTTC.

This clonotype was seen ten or more times. The rearrangement links TRBV30 to TRBJ1-2; no clear D. CDR1 and CDR2 (germline): GTSNPN, SVGIG (reference sequence). The V end lost 5 bases, the J end lost 8 bases, and 24 bases lay between the germline ends. The CDR3 totals 15 residues. The CDR3 reads CAWSKSGTARGGYTF. The DNA of the CDR3 is TGTGCCTGGTCAAAAAGCGGAACTGCCAGAGGAGGCTACACCTTC. Drawing the rest from reference TRBV30 and TRBJ1-2, the complete variable domain is SQTIHQWPATLVQPVGSPLSLECTVEGTSNPNLYWYRQAAGRGLQLLFYSVGIGQISSEVPQNLSASRPQDRQFILSSKKLLLSDSGFYLCAWSKSGTARGGYTFGSGTRLTVV.

At least ten counts were recorded for this clonotype. This sequence joins TRBV6-2 or TRBV6-3 and TRBJ2-5; 9 nucleotides align to TRBD1. Germline CDR1 and CDR2: MNHEY and SVGEGT. J was trimmed by 3 bases and V by 3 bases; bases with no gene match: 5. The CDR3 runs 15 residues. CDR3 amino acids: CASSYPRTGEETQYF. The CDR3 bases are TGTGCCAGCAGTTATCCTCGGACAGGGGAAGAGACCCAGTACTTC.

This clonotype was counted ten times or more. The chain uses TRBV29-1 and TRBJ2-7, with no clear D. Per germline, CDR1 SQVTM and CDR2 ANQGSEA. The CDR3 has 12 residues. With 4 bases removed from V and 3 bases from J, the gap between germline ends came to 10 bases. CDR3 loop: CSVVWQDYEQYF. CDR3 sequence (DNA): TGCAGCGTTGTCTGGCAGGACTACGAGCAGTACTTC.